The following is a T cell receptor beta chain sequence with its context. In germline, CDR1 is MGHRA, CDR2 YSYEKL. CDR3 length equals 14 residues. Losses at the gene ends were 6 bases for V and 5 bases for J; bases not matched to a gene: 9. The data stem from a study of blood T cell repertoires in COVID-19. Looking at the study overall: Material from acute and convalescent COVID-19 was sourced from the United States, Italy and Spain.

The protocol was immunoSEQ multiplex PCR, while the TCRdb copy is restricted to in-frame clones and leaves out a portion. Of roughly 40,000 clones in the sample, 86% were seen once. This TCR was recovered from a man aged 70 or older with acute or convalescent COVID-19. V gene TRBV4-1 combines with J gene TRBJ2-5; 7 bases are a match to TRBD2. Sequencing was performed on peripheral blood. CDR3 protein: CASSRLAGGETQYF. CDR3 DNA: TGCGCCAGCAGTCGACTAGCCGGGGGGGAGACCCAGTACTTC.